These 8 T cell receptor beta chains came from one sample sequenced in a study of cytomegalovirus exposure and HLA in healthy donors. Primers for the PCR totalled 60 Vbeta and 13 Jbeta. The data were produced by immunoSEQ multiplex PCR, yet TCRdb's version contains in-frame clones alone and is incomplete. Altogether about 200,000 clones are present, about 82% being singletons, with the ten largest covering about 3%. The sequencing input was PBMCs. These receptors were obtained from a man aged 30-40 years in good health and CMV-seronegative.

Remarks on this clone: The junction departs from the called germline gene at one end, perhaps through a read error. The identical CDR3 is also encoded by other nucleotide sequences in the sample. The chain has TRBV5-6 and TRBJ2-6; a weak D match, TRBD1 (5 bases). CDR3 size: 15 residues. Germline V gene sequence: CDR1 SGHDT, CDR2 YYEEEE. CDR3 in amino acids: CASSLEGSGASVLTF. For the CDR3, the DNA is TGTGCCAGCAGCTTGGAGGGCTCTGGGGCCAGCGTCCTGACTTTC.

V gene TRBV7-3 combines with J gene TRBJ1-2; D gene uncertain. Germline CDR1 is SGHTA and CDR2 is FQGTGA. The CDR3 has 13 residues. Trimming took 6 bases from V and 7 from J, leaving 15 bases between them. The CDR3 nucleotides are TGTGCCAGCAGTCGTTCCCCGGGGAGTGGCTACACCTTC. This encodes CASSRSPGSGYTF.

The genes are TRBV5-1 and TRBJ2-1; 7 nucleotides agree with TRBD2. Germline V gene data show CDR1 as SGHRS and CDR2 as YFSETQ. V lost 1 base, J lost 5 bases, and 9 bases stayed unmatched. This CDR3 region has 16 residues. Written as DNA, the CDR3 is TGCGCCAGCAGCTTGCGCCAGGGACTACGAGACAATGAGCAGTTCTTC. This sequence encodes CASSLRQGLRDNEQFF.

The chain joins TRBV6-1 to TRBJ2-7, with TRBD1 identical over 10 bases. Germline V lookup: CDR1 MNHNS, CDR2 SASEGT. Trimming cost V 1 base and J 2 bases; bases outside gene matches: 8. This CDR3 region has 17 residues. The CDR3 coding sequence is TGTGCCAGCAGTGAAGATACTTTGGGGACAGGGGCCTACGAGCAGTACTTC. This sequence encodes CASSEDTLGTGAYEQYF.

The chain employs TRBV19 and TRBJ1-2; perhaps TRBD1 as D (5 bases). The CDR3 sequence is 17 residues long. The ends were cut back, 3 bases at V and 4 bases at J, with 21 bases in the middle. The germline V gene encodes CDR1 LNHDA and CDR2 SQIVND (reference sequence). The CDR3 reads CASSIYTGNSEIYGYTF. The CDR3 nucleotides read TGTGCCAGTAGTATCTACACAGGTAACAGCGAGATCTATGGCTACACCTTC. Complete variable domain (other parts from reference TRBV19 and TRBJ1-2): DGGITQSPKYLFRKEGQNVTLSCEQNLNHDAMYWYRQDPGQGLRLIYYSQIVNDFQKGDIAEGYSVSREKKESFPLTVTSAQKNPTAFYLCASSIYTGNSEIYGYTFGSGTRLTVV.

The V call is TRBV5-1, the J call TRBJ2-2; TRBD2 agrees at 11 bases. Germline V gene lookup returns CDR1 SGHRS and CDR2 YFSETQ. This CDR3 comprises 18 residues. With 7 bases clipped from V and 0 bases from J, the junction kept 11 bases outside the gene matches. The CDR3 nucleotides read TGCGCCAGCGATCCTTGGGCTAGCGGGGGGCCGAACACCGGGGAGCTGTTTTTT. Translation gives CASDPWASGGPNTGELFF. Full variable domain (remainder filled in from reference TRBV5-1 and TRBJ2-2): KAGVTQTPRYLIKTRGQQVTLSCSPISGHRSVSWYQQTPGQGLQFLFEYFSETQRNKGNFPGRFSGRQFSNSRSEMNVSTLELGDSALYLCASDPWASGGPNTGELFFGEGSRLTVL.

The chain recombines TRBV19 with TRBJ2-7; TRBD1 matches at 8 bases. V was pared by 6 bases and J by 3 bases, with 4 bases of the junction left unmatched. The CDR3 spans 13 residues. Germline CDR1 reads LNHDA; CDR2 reads SQIVND (reference sequence). This chain's CDR3 is CASSQGANYEQYF. The CDR3 nucleotides read TGTGCCAGTAGCCAGGGGGCGAACTACGAGCAGTACTTC.

The rearrangement joins TRBV5-6 to TRBJ2-5; 8 positions agree with TRBD1. J gave up 5 bases and V 0 bases, and 12 bases lay outside the gene matches. The length of the CDR3 is 17 residues. Germline V lookup: CDR1 SGHDT, CDR2 YYEEEE. The CDR3 protein is CASSLVSGGIGVETQYF. The CDR3 DNA reads as TGTGCCAGCAGCTTGGTTTCAGGGGGCATAGGTGTGGAGACCCAGTACTTC.